A single T cell receptor (beta chain) is shown here with its context. Trimming stripped 5 bases from V and 2 bases from J, with 7 bases between. The CDR3 spans 12 residues. The data are from a study of Ad26.COV2.S vaccination and SARS-CoV-2 variants. Study-wide context: Dosing was one shot or two shots 56 days apart.

Libraries were prepared by immunoSEQ multiplex PCR; TCRdb keeps only in-frame clonotypes and omits some of them. In the table there are some 370,000 clones, under 90% of which are singletons. Sample treatment: 15 to 20 received Ad26.COV2.S at low or high dose, single or two shots; 5 received placebo; per-sample allocation not given. Day 63 after the first injection of vaccine or placebo was the sampling time. At a Boston site, the person donating was an adult of 18-55 years. Participants' vaccine, an Ad26 vector, delivered Wuhan-strain SARS-CoV-2 spike. This chain connects TRBV12-3 or TRBV12-4 to TRBJ2-7; D gene ambiguous. This TCR derives from a person between 18 and 59 years old who received the Ad26.COV2.S COVID-19 vaccine or a placebo. The material was peripheral blood, obtained in a trial of Ad26.COV2.S vaccine versus placebo. The CDR3 DNA reads as TGTGCCAGCAGTCGAAGAACCTACGAGCAGTACTTC. Its translation is CASSRRTYEQYF.